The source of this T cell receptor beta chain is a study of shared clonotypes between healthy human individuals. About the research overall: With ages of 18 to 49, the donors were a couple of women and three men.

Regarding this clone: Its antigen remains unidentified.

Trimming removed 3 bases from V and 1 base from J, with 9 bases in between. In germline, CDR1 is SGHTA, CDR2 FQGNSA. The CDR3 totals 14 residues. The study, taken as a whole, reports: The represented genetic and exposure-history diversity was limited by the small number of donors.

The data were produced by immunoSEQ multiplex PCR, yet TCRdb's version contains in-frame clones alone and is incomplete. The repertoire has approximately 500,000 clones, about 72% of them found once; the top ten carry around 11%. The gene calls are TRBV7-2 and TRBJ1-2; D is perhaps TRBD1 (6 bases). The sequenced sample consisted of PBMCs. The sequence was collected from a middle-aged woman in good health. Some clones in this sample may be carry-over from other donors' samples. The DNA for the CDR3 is TGTGCCAGCAGCTTGGACAGAATTAACTATGGCTACACCTTC. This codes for CASSLDRINYGYTF. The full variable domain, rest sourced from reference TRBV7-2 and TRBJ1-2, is GAGVSQSPSNKVTEKGKDVELRCDPISGHTALYWYRQSLGQGLEFLIYFQGNSAPDKSGLPSDRFSAERTGGSVSTLTIQRTQQEDSAVYLCASSLDRINYGYTFGSGTRLTVV.